The T cell receptor beta chain described here comes from a study of blood T cell repertoires in COVID-19. Study details: Some COVID-19 samples were acute and others convalescent; all came from the United States, Italy and Spain. Sources were T cells, B-cell-depleted T cells, or PBMCs; the material itself was cDNA or gDNA.

Germline V lookup: CDR1 SGHVS, CDR2 FQNEAQ. Trimming at V came to 0 bases and at J to 4 bases, leaving 11 bases not matched to a gene. CDR3 length: 18 residues. How the authors handled the data: Amplification from reference gene primers served as the basis for estimated nucleated cell counts. Sequencing used immunoSEQ multiplex PCR; TCRdb keeps in-frame clones, though not all of them. From that table come the V and J calls and clone size; the DNA was used to work out D and trimming. Here the sample spans about 91,000 clones, roughly 87% being singletons. Input material: peripheral blood. J is TRBJ2-7 and V is TRBV7-8; 11 bases are shared with TRBD1. The TCR was taken from a man between 65 and 85 years old with acute or convalescent COVID-19. In DNA, the CDR3 is TGTGCCAGCAGCTTAGCGTTAGGACAGGGGGCGAATGAGTACGAGCAGTACTTC. The encoded protein is CASSLALGQGANEYEQYF.